These 32 T cell receptor beta chains were sequenced from one sample in a study of Tregs in tolerant kidney transplant recipients. TCRdb keeps only in-frame clones here, not all; method: immunoSEQ multiplex PCR. Found here are about 240,000 clones, 80% to 85% of them singletons; the top ten hold around 0.61%. Sequenced sample: CD4+ T cells from blood. Receptors originate from a human donor in good health.

The chain uses TRBV15 and TRBJ2-7; D unresolved. The CDR3 length is 15 residues. The germline V gene has CDR1 LNHNV and CDR2 YYDKDF (reference sequence). V was shortened by 0 bases and J by 7 bases, with 16 bases between the two germline ends. CDR3 DNA sequence: TGTGCCACCAGCAGAGAAAGATGGCCCTCTGGGGAGCAGTACTTC. Protein: CATSRERWPSGEQYF.

The V call is TRBV11-3, the J call TRBJ2-1, with D tentatively TRBD1 or TRBD2 (6 bases each). With 1 base removed from V and 4 bases from J, the gap between germline ends came to 20 bases. Germline CDR1 is SGHNT and CDR2 is YENEEA. CDR3 size: 18 residues. This CDR3 is CASSLGEFRQGRYNEQFF. CDR3 DNA: TGTGCCAGCAGCTTAGGGGAGTTTCGGCAGGGGAGGTACAATGAGCAGTTCTTC.

The J gene is TRBJ2-1, the V gene TRBV9; D is possibly TRBD1 (6 bases). Per the germline V gene, CDR1 is SGDLS and CDR2 is YYNGEE. The CDR3 has 14 amino acids. V lost 2 bases to trimming and J lost 8 bases, with 14 bases between them. CDR3 nucleotides: TGTGCCAGCAGCGTCTCAGGGGACAACTATGAGCAGTTCTTC. Its translation is CASSVSGDNYEQFF.

The V and J genes are TRBV18 and TRBJ1-2; weak D call: TRBD1 (5 bases). The germline gives CDR1 KGHSH, CDR2 LQKENI. This CDR3 comprises 14 residues. V dropped 6 bases and J dropped 2 bases, with 13 bases sitting between them. CDR3 region: CASSQQAQNYGYTF. The CDR3 DNA follows: TGTGCCAGCTCCCAACAGGCTCAGAACTATGGCTACACCTTC.

A word on this clone: The germline gene is not matched at one end of the junction; a read error may be the cause. Within the sample, other DNA sequences also encode this same CDR3. The chain joins TRBV18 to TRBJ2-7, with D perhaps TRBD1 (6 bases). Germline V gene sequence: CDR1 KGHSH, CDR2 LQKENI. The CDR3 sequence is 13 residues long. CDR3 region: CASSPQDSYEQYF. For the CDR3, the DNA is TGCGCCAGCTCACCCCAGGACAGCTACGAGCAGTACTTC.

This clone appeared a single time. V usage is TRBV11-2 and J usage is TRBJ1-1; no clear D gene. The germline V and J ends were trimmed by 5 bases and 0 bases, with 7 bases remaining between them. The CDR3 runs 13 residues. Germline V CDR1 and CDR2: SGHAT, FQNNGV. The CDR3 spells CASSPDLNTEAFF. The CDR3 DNA sequence: TGTGCCAGCAGCCCCGACCTGAACACTGAAGCTTTCTTT. Full variable domain (outside the CDR3, taken from reference TRBV11-2 and TRBJ1-1): EAGVAQSPRYKIIEKRQSVAFWCNPISGHATLYWYQQILGQGPKLLIQFQNNGVVDDSQLPKDRFSAERLKGVDSTLKIQPAKLEDSAVYLCASSPDLNTEAFFGQGTRLTVV.

The chain employs TRBV29-1 and TRBJ2-2; 11 bases are a match to TRBD1. The CDR3 runs to 15 residues. Germline-derived CDR1 and CDR2 are SQVTM and ANQGSEA. The ends lost 8 bases at V and 2 bases at J; junction bases unmatched: 7. The DNA of the CDR3 is TGCAGCCTCCAAAGGACAGGGGGCAACACCGGGGAGCTGTTTTTT. It specifies CSLQRTGGNTGELFF.

The V and J genes are TRBV6-5 and TRBJ2-7, with D hard to call. CDR3 size: 15 residues. Looked up from germline, CDR1 is MNHEY and CDR2 is SVGAGI. The V end lost 6 bases, the J end lost 0 bases, and 15 bases lay between the germline ends. CDR3 protein: CASSPRRTDSYEQYF. As DNA, the CDR3 is TGTGCCAGCAGCCCCAGGCGGACGGACTCCTACGAGCAGTACTTC.

DNA of the CDR3: TGTGCCAGCAGTGAACGGGTCGGAGATACGCAGTATTTT. This translates into CASSERVGDTQYF. The rearrangement uses TRBV2 and TRBJ2-3; D is undetermined. V gave up 2 bases and J gave up 5 bases, with 8 bases separating them. The CDR3 runs to 13 residues. CDR1 is SNHLY and CDR2 is FYNNEI in the germline V gene.

The chain has TRBV15 and TRBJ2-1; 8 nucleotides match TRBD2. In germline, CDR1 is LNHNV, CDR2 YYDKDF (reference sequence). V lost 0 bases and J lost 5; bases outside the gene matches: 6. The CDR3 has 16 amino acids. The CDR3 sequence: CATSRDLGGVDNEQFF. DNA of the CDR3: TGTGCCACCAGCAGAGATCTCGGGGGGGTAGACAATGAGCAGTTCTTC.

The chain carries TRBV27 and TRBJ2-6; D is unclear. Germline V lookup: CDR1 MNHEY, CDR2 SMNVEV (reference sequence). V was cut by 8 bases and J by 0 bases, with 5 bases left in between. The CDR3 consists of 13 residues. This CDR3 reads CASLRSGANVLTF. The CDR3 DNA reads as TGTGCCAGCCTCCGCTCTGGGGCCAACGTCCTGACTTTC.

The table lists this clone with a count of one. The gene calls are TRBV6-5 and TRBJ2-3; D not certain. There are 15 residues in the CDR3. Germline CDR1 and CDR2: MNHEY and SVGAGI. V was shortened by 4 bases and J by 0 bases, with 11 bases between the two germline ends. The CDR3 spells CASSSPRISTDTQYF. As DNA, the CDR3 is TGTGCCAGCAGTTCCCCGAGGATTAGCACAGATACGCAGTATTTT.

The gene calls are TRBV18 and TRBJ2-2, with 10 nucleotides matching TRBD2. The CDR3 is 17 residues long. Trimming removed 0 bases from V and 4 bases from J; junction bases left unmatched: 5. Per the germline V gene, CDR1 is KGHSH and CDR2 is LQKENI. This CDR3 reads CASSPPGLAGVTGELFF. In nucleotides, the CDR3 is TGTGCCAGCTCACCACCAGGTCTAGCGGGAGTCACCGGGGAGCTGTTTTTT.

The J gene is TRBJ1-4, the V gene TRBV5-1, with 9 bases matching TRBD1. Germline CDR1 reads SGHRS; CDR2 reads YFSETQ. CDR3 size: 16 residues. V shed 4 bases, J shed 7 bases, and the junction held 11 bases outside the gene matches. CDR3 coding DNA: TGCGCCAGCAGCCAAACACCGGACAGGGGAGGTGAAAAACTGTTTTTT. Amino acid sequence: CASSQTPDRGGEKLFF.

This clone was recorded once. The chain combines TRBV9 with TRBJ2-2; maybe TRBD1 (5 bases). This CDR3 is 16 amino acids long. Germline V gene lookup returns CDR1 SGDLS and CDR2 YYNGEE. V was cut by 0 bases and J by 5 bases, with 14 bases left in between. This CDR3 reads CASSVGQGDFTGELFF. As DNA, the CDR3 is TGTGCCAGCAGCGTAGGGCAAGGGGATTTTACCGGGGAGCTGTTTTTT.

V and J are TRBV14 and TRBJ1-4; TRBD1 aligns across 7 bases. J was trimmed by 6 bases and V by 4 bases; bases with no gene match: 5. Germline CDR1 and CDR2: SGHDN and FVKESK. This CDR3 is 14 amino acids long. The CDR3, as DNA: TGTGCCAGCAGCCGACAGGGAGGGTATGAAAAACTGTTTTTT. It is translated as CASSRQGGYEKLFF.

The chain uses TRBV6-1 and TRBJ1-4; no definite D call. Trimming removed 6 bases at V and 5 bases at J, with 10 bases between. The CDR3 totals 13 residues. Germline V gene sequence: CDR1 MNHNS, CDR2 SASEGT. Here the CDR3 reads CASSSPPNEKLFF. CDR3 nucleotide sequence: TGTGCCAGCAGCAGCCCACCCAATGAAAAACTGTTTTTT.

This clone was counted a single time. The rearrangement links TRBV7-2 to TRBJ1-5; TRBD1 agrees at 7 bases. In germline, CDR1 is SGHTA, CDR2 FQGNSA. This CDR3 is 13 amino acids long. J gave up 4 bases and V 5 bases, and 2 bases lay outside the gene matches. CDR3 DNA sequence: TGTGCCAGCAGCCAACAGGGGAATCAGCCCCAGCATTTT. Protein: CASSQQGNQPQHF.

The chain recombines TRBV5-1 with TRBJ1-1; a possible D gene is TRBD1 (5 bases). Germline V lookup: CDR1 SGHRS, CDR2 YFSETQ. V was cut by 2 bases and J by 5 bases, with 13 bases left in between. CDR3 length: 14 residues. The CDR3 region is CASSLEGRETEAFF. The CDR3 coding sequence is TGCGCCAGCAGCTTAGAGGGGAGGGAGACTGAAGCTTTCTTT.

This clone turned up a few times. The V and J genes are TRBV7-2 and TRBJ1-3; D unclear. The CDR3 runs to 13 residues. Per the germline V gene, CDR1 is SGHTA and CDR2 is FQGNSA. Trimming removed 5 bases at V and 0 bases at J, with 5 bases between. In DNA, the CDR3 is TGTGCCAGCAGCCGTCTCTCTGGAAACACCATATATTTT. Its protein is CASSRLSGNTIYF.

The chain combines TRBV6-5 with TRBJ1-2, with 8 bases that match TRBD1. V trimming: 0 bases; J trimming: 8 bases; junction bases outside the gene matches: 11. Looked up from germline, CDR1 is MNHEY and CDR2 is SVGAGI. This CDR3 contains 16 residues. CDR3: CASSYSIGAGGRGYTF. CDR3 DNA: TGTGCCAGCAGTTACTCGATTGGGGCAGGGGGCCGGGGCTACACCTTC.

The CDR3 DNA reads TGTGCCAGCAGCTTATATCGGGGGGAAGAGACCCAGTACTTC. It encodes CASSLYRGEETQYF. The chain has TRBV7-6 and TRBJ2-5; 7 bases align to TRBD2. CDR1 is SGHVS, CDR2 FNYEAQ, per germline. The CDR3 is made up of 14 amino acids. V was clipped by 2 bases and J by 3 bases; unmatched bases: 3.

This sequence joins TRBV5-1 and TRBJ1-5, with 11 bases matching TRBD1. CDR3 size: 15 residues. Germline values: CDR1 SGHRS, CDR2 YFSETQ. Losses at the gene ends were 4 bases for V and 6 bases for J; bases not matched to a gene: 6. The CDR3 bases are TGCGCCAGCAGCCCCGGACAGGGGGCCCGTCAGCCCCAGCATTTT. This sequence encodes CASSPGQGARQPQHF.

This rearrangement joins TRBV19 to TRBJ1-2, with 9 positions matching TRBD1. Germline V CDR1 and CDR2: LNHDA, SQIVND (reference sequence). The CDR3 has 19 amino acids. Losses at the gene ends were 5 bases for V and 2 bases for J; bases not matched to a gene: 18. CDR3 nucleotide sequence: TGTGCCAGTAGTCTAATGGCAGGGACAGGGACTGTCACCAACTATGGCTACACCTTC. It is translated as CASSLMAGTGTVTNYGYTF.

The CDR3 nucleotides read TGCGCCAGCAGCCAAGGGACAGGAAGGCAGCCCCAGCATTTT. Translating it yields CASSQGTGRQPQHF. The genes are TRBV4-1 and TRBJ1-5; 7 nucleotides align to TRBD1. This CDR3 comprises 14 residues. Per the germline V gene, CDR1 is MGHRA and CDR2 is YSYEKL. The trim removed 1 base at V and 7 bases at J, leaving 4 bases unmatched.

J is TRBJ2-4 and V is TRBV7-2; D is unclear. Germline V gene sequence: CDR1 SGHTA, CDR2 FQGNSA. Trimming removed 7 bases at V and 1 base at J, with 17 bases between. The CDR3 covers 16 residues. CDR3 DNA sequence: TGTGCCAGCAACGTCCCTGTTACAGCGGCCAAAAACATTCAGTACTTC. As protein: CASNVPVTAAKNIQYF.

The rearrangement joins TRBV5-4 to TRBJ1-3; 7 bases are shared with TRBD1. The germline CDR1 and CDR2 sequences are SGHNT and YYREEE (reference sequence). V lost 3 bases, J lost 1 base, and 4 bases stayed unmatched. The CDR3 covers 15 residues. In DNA form, the CDR3 reads TGTGCCAGCAGCTACGGGACAGATTCTGGAAACACCATATATTTT. Amino acid sequence: CASSYGTDSGNTIYF.

This clone has just a few counts. V is TRBV7-2 and J is TRBJ2-1, with 15 bases aligning to TRBD2. Germline V lookup: CDR1 SGHTA, CDR2 FQGNSA. The V and J ends lost 5 bases and 8 bases, in that order; junction bases with no gene match: 7. The CDR3 covers 16 residues. DNA for the CDR3: TGTGCCAGCAGCAACGGACTAGCGGGGGGGAGGCATGAGCAGTTCTTC. Translating gives CASSNGLAGGRHEQFF.

V usage is TRBV19 and J usage is TRBJ1-1; perhaps TRBD1 as D (5 bases). The V gene lost 9 bases and the J gene lost 1 base, with 18 bases spanning the gap. Germline loops: CDR1 LNHDA, CDR2 SQIVND (reference sequence). This CDR3 contains 15 residues. CDR3 loop: CASETLGRGNTEAFF. The CDR3 DNA is TGTGCCAGCGAAACCCTGGGGAGGGGGAACACTGAAGCTTTCTTT. The full variable domain, with the rest looked up from reference TRBV19 and TRBJ1-1, is DGGITQSPKYLFRKEGQNVTLSCEQNLNHDAMYWYRQDPGQGLRLIYYSQIVNDFQKGDIAEGYSVSREKKESFPLTVTSAQKNPTAFYLCASETLGRGNTEAFFGQGTRLTVV.

This chain uses TRBV7-9 with TRBJ2-3, with 8 nucleotides matching TRBD1. The ends lost 3 bases at V and 4 bases at J; junction bases unmatched: 6. The CDR3 has 15 residues. Looked up from germline, CDR1 is SEHNR and CDR2 is FQNEAQ (reference sequence). The CDR3 is CASSFGQGGSDTQYF. CDR3 bases: TGTGCCAGCAGCTTCGGACAGGGTGGGTCAGATACGCAGTATTTT.

The chain carries TRBV11-2 and TRBJ2-7; 7 bases agree with TRBD1. There are 13 residues in the CDR3. Germline trimming cut 6 bases from V and 5 bases from J; bases unmatched to any gene: 7. The germline V gene encodes CDR1 SGHAT and CDR2 FQNNGV. The CDR3 here is CASSGQDGHEQYF. The CDR3 DNA sequence: TGTGCCAGCAGTGGACAGGACGGTCACGAGCAGTACTTC.

The V call is TRBV2, the J call TRBJ2-1; D possibly corresponds to TRBD2 (6 bases). The CDR3 covers 15 residues. V dropped 2 bases and J dropped 7 bases, with 15 bases sitting between them. From germline, CDR1 is SNHLY and CDR2 FYNNEI. The CDR3 DNA is TGTGCCAGCAGTGAATCCGTTAGGGGACTTAATGAGCAGTTCTTC. Protein product: CASSESVRGLNEQFF.